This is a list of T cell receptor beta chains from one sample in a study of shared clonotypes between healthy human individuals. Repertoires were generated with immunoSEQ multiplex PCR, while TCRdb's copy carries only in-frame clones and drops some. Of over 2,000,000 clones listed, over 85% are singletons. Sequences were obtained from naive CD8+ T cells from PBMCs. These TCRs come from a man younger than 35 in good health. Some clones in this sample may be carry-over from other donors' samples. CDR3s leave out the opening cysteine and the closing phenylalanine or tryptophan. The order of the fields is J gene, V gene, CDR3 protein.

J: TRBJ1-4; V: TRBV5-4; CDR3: ASSPHGAAGEKLF
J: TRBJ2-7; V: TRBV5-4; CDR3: ASGDRMSEQY
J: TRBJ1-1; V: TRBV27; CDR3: ASSSRLNTEAF
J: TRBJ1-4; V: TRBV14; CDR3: ASSQTHGGKLF
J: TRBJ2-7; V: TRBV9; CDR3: ASSPSPGTYEQY
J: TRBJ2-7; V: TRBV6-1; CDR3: ASSEGRSPYEQY
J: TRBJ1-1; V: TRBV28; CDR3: ASLVDPQGTEAF
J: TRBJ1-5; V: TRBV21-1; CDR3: ASKGSGTGKHQPQH
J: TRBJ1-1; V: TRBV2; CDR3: ASSDFSGVNTEAF
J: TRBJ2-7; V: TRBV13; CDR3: ASSSVVGWAEQY
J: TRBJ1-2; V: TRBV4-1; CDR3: ASSQRLGTVNYGYT
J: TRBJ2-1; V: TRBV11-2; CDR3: ASSLGLRLASNEQF
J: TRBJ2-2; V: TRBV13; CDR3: ASSYDGGLAGEAGELF
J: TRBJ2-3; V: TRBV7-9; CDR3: ASSSRDRGTDTQY
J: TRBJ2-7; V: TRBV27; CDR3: ASSLRARADEQY
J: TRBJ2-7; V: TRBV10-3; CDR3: AISDPPGQGAWEQY
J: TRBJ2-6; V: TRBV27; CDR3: ASSLSGHKTGANVLT
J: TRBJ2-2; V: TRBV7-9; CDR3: ASSPGLVAGELF
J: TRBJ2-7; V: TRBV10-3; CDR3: AISDRDTGYEQY
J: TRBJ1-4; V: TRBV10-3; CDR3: AISELGGDNEKLF
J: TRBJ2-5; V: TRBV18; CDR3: ASSPDRGGEETQY
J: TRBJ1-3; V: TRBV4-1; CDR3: ASSLDPVRGNTIY
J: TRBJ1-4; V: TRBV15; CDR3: ATSPDRTPEKLF
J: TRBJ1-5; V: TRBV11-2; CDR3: ASSLGPSNQPQH
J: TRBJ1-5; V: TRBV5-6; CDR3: ASSLARSNQPQH
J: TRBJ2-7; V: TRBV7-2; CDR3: ASSSPPHIQY
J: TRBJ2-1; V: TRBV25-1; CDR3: ATRPGTANNEQF
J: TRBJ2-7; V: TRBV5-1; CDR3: ASSTGLSSYEQY
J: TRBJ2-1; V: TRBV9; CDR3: ASSVVGTGTSSYNEQF
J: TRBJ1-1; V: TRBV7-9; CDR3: ASSLPASGAGTEAF
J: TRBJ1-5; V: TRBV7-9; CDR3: ASSPTEGAVNQPQH
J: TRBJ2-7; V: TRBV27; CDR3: ASSPYGKSYEQY
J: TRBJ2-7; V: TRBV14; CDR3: ASSPTQGPSYEQY
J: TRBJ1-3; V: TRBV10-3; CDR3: AISEIPPLSGNTIY
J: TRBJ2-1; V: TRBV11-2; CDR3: ASSLDTGSSYNEQF
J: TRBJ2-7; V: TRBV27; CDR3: ASSYGTSYEQY
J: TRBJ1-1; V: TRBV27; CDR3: ASSLVAGLVNTEAF
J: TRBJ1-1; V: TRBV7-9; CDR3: ASSLVYRNTEAF
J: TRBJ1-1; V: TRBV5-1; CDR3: ASSLESLVMNTEAF
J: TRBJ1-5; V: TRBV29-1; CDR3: SVVLSGAQH
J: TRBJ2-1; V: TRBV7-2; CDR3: ASRPTSGRAFEQF
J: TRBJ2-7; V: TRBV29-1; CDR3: SVGDRGSYEQY
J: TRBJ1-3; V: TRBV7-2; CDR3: ASSEPLTGIFSGNTIY
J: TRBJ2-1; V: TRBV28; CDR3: ASSLYFNEQF
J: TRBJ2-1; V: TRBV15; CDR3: ATSRGSGSSYNEQF
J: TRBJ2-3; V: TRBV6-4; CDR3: ASSRYRGRQDTQY
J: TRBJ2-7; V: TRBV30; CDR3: AWSGFEGTSDGYEQY
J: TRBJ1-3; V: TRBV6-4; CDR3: ASRDGSSSGNTIY